This paragraph covers one TCR beta chain sequence. Its cognate antigen has yet to be identified. It has no much larger one-base neighbor in the sample; base qualities were not kept. This entry comes from a study of IL-32 and malignant T cell survival in cutaneous lymphoma (dated by TCRdb to about 2021). About the investigation overall: Whether the surviving TCR Vbeta+ T cells in IL-32 cultures were the malignant clone rather than benign T cells sharing that Vbeta was tested by high-throughput TCR sequencing. A couple of CTCL donors were studied by high-throughput TCR sequencing, confirming IL-32beta supported malignant T cell survival in vitro.

Using the QIAamp DNA Mini kit, genomic DNA was extracted and then profiled by immunoSEQ with about 85-400 ng of DNA template. TCRdb obtained this table from immuneACCESS and retained in-frame rearrangements with V and J assigned. These tables miss some clones; where compared with another copy, unresolved V genes account for less than half of the shortfall, and the remainder is unexplained. The sample records 700 to 950 clones, under 85% of which are singletons. Jointly, the top ten make up 0.67% of the sample. The research as a whole found: The methods did not state the exact culture duration for the TCR-sequenced samples. The kinetics of enhanced malignant T cell survival in culture varied somewhat between CTCL blood donors. Persistence of malignant T cell TCRs after in vitro culture with IL-32beta was shown by TCR sequencing. Malignant T cell survival in vitro appeared to be supported by IL-32beta through the induction of large CD14+ antigen-presenting cells that reduced apoptosis.

Counted from cysteine to phenylalanine, this CDR3 has 16 amino acids. The kept DNA is CDR3 alone, 48 bases in frame from the first base. The germline V gene supplies CDR1 LGHNA and CDR2 YNFKEQ. The junction carries 17 bases between V and J, which are trimmed by 4 bases and 5 bases respectively. Blood samples came from patients with leukemic cutaneous T cell lymphoma (Sezary syndrome) treated at a US cutaneous lymphoma program. Ficoll centrifugation was used to isolate peripheral blood mononuclear cells from the blood of patients. This sequence uses TRBV4-2 and TRBJ2-2; the D gene is possibly TRBD1 or TRBD2, with 6 bases matching each. The starting material was blood, obtained on day 0. The TCR originated in a human donor with cutaneous T cell lymphoma. The nucleotides are TGTGCCAGCAGCCCGTGGGGGGCCGCAATGACCGGGGAGCTGTTTTTT. Its protein product is CASSPWGAAMTGELFF.